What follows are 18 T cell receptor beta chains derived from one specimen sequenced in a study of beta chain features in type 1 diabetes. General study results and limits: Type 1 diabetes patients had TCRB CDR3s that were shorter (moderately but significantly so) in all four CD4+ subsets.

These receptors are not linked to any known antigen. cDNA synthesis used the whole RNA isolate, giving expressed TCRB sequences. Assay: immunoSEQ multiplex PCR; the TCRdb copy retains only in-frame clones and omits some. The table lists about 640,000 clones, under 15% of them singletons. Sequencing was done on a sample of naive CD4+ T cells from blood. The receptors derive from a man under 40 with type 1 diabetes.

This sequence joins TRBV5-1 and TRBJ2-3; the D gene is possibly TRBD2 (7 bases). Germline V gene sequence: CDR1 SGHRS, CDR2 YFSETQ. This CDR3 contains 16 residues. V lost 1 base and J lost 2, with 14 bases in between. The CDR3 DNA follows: TGCGCCAGCAGCTTGTTGGCGGGGGCTTACACAGATACGCAGTATTTT. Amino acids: CASSLLAGAYTDTQYF.

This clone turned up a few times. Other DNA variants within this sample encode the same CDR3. The CDR3 sequence is CASSSLGSPLHF. The CDR3 DNA is TGTGCCAGCAGTTCCCTAGGTTCACCCCTCCACTTT. This chain links TRBV28 with TRBJ1-6; no clear D gene. CDR1 and CDR2 from the germline V gene are MDHEN and SYDVKM. This CDR3 region has 12 residues. Deletions cut 4 bases from V and 9 bases from J, with 7 bases between. Together with reference TRBV28 and TRBJ1-6, the CDR3 gives the full variable domain: DVKVTQSSRYLVKRTGEKVFLECVQDMDHENMFWYRQDPGLGLRLIYFSYDVKMKEKGDIPEGYSVSREKKERFSLILESASTNQTSMYLCASSSLGSPLHFGNGTRLTVT.

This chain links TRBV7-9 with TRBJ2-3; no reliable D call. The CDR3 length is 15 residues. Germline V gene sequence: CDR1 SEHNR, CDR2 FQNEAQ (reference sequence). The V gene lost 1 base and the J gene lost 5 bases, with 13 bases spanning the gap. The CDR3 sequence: CASSLGTGLGDTQYF. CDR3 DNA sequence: TGTGCCAGCAGCTTAGGAACCGGCCTAGGAGATACGCAGTATTTT.

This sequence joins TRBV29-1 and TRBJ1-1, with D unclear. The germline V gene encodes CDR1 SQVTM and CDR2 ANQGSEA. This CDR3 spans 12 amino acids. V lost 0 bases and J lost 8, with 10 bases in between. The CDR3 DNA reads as TGCAGCGTTGAAGATCGCAGTATAGAAGCTTTCTTT. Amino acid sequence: CSVEDRSIEAFF.

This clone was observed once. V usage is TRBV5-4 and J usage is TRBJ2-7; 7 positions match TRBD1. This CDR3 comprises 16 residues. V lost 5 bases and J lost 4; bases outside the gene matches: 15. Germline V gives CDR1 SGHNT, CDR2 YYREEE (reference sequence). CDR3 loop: CASRFPTGTAEYEQYF. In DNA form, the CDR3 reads TGTGCCAGCAGATTTCCCACCGGGACAGCAGAATACGAGCAGTACTTC.

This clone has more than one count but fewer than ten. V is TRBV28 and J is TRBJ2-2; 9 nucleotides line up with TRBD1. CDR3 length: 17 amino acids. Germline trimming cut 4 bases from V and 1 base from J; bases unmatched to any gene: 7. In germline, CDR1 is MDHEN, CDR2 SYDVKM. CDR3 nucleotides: TGTGCCAGCAGTTCCCAGCGACAGGGGGGGAACACCGGGGAGCTGTTTTTT. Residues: CASSSQRQGGNTGELFF.

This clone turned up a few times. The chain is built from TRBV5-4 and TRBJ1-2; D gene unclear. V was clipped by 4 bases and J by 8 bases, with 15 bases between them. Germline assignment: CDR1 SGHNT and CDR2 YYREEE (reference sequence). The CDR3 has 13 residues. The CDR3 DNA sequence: TGTGCCAGCAGCAACCGGGCCGACGGGGGCTACACCTTC. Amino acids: CASSNRADGGYTF.

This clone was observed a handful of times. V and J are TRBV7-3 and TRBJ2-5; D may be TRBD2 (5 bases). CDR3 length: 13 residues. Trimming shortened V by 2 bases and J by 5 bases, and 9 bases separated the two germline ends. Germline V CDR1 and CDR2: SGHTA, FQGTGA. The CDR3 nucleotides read TGTGCCAGCAGCTTAGGGTCGGGGGAGACCCAGTACTTC. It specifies CASSLGSGETQYF.

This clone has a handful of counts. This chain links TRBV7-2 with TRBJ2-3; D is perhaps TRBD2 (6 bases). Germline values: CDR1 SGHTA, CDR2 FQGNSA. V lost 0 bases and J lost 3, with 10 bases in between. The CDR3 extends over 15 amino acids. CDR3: CASSLAEGRTDTQYF. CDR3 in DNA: TGTGCCAGCAGCTTAGCGGAGGGCCGGACAGATACGCAGTATTTT.

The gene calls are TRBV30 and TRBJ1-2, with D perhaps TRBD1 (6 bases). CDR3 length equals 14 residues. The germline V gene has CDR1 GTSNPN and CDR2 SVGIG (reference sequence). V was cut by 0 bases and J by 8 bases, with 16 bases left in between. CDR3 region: CAWSVLKGGHGYTF. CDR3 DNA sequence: TGTGCCTGGAGTGTACTAAAGGGGGGCCACGGCTACACCTTC.

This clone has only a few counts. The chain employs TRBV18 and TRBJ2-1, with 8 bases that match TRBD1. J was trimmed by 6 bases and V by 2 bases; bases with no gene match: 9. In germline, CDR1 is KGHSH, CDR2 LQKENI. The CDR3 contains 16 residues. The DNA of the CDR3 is TGTGCCAGCTCACCAAAAGGAACAGGGGGAGGCAATGAGCAGTTCTTC. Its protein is CASSPKGTGGGNEQFF.

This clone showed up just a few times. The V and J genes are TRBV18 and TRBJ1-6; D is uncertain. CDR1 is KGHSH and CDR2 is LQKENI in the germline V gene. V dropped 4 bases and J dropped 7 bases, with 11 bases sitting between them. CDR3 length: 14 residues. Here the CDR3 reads CASSRLNENSPLHF. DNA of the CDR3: TGTGCCAGCTCACGCCTGAATGAGAATTCACCCCTCCACTTT. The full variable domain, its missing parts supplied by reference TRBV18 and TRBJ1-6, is NAGVMQNPRHLVRRRGQEARLRCSPMKGHSHVYWYRQLPEEGLKFMVYLQKENIIDESGMPKERFSAEFPKEGPSILRIQQVVRGDSAAYFCASSRLNENSPLHFGNGTRLTVT.

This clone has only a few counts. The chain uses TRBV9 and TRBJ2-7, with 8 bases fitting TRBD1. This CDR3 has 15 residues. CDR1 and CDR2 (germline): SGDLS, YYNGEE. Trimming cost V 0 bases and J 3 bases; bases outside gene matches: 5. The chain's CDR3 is CASSVGTGGHYEQYF. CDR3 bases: TGTGCCAGCAGCGTAGGCACAGGGGGTCACTACGAGCAGTACTTC.

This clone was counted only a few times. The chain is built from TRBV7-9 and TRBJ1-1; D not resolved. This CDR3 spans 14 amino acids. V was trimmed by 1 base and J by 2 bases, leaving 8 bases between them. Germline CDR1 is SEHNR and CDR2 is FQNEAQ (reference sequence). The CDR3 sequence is CASSLDSANTEAFF. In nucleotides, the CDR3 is TGTGCCAGCAGCTTAGACAGTGCTAACACTGAAGCTTTCTTT.

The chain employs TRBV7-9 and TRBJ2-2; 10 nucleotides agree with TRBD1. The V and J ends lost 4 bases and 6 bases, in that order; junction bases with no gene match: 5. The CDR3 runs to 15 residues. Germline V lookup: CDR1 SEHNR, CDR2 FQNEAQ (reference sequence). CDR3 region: CASSSGTGESGELFF. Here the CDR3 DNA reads TGTGCCAGCAGCTCCGGGACAGGGGAGTCCGGGGAGCTGTTTTTT.

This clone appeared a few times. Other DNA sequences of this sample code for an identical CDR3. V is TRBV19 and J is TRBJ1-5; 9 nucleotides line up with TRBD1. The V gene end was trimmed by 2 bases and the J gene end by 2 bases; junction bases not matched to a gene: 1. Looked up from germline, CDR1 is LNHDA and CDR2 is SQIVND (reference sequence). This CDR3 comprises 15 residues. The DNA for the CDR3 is TGTGCCAGTAGTATAAGGACAGGGGGCAATCAGCCCCAGCATTTT. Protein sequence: CASSIRTGGNQPQHF.

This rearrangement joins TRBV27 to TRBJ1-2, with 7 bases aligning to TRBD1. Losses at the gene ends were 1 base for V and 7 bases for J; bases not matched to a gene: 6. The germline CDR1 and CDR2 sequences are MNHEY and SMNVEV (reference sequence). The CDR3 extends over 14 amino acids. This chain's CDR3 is CASSLYRQGSGYTF. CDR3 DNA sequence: TGTGCCAGCAGTTTATATAGACAGGGATCTGGCTACACCTTC.

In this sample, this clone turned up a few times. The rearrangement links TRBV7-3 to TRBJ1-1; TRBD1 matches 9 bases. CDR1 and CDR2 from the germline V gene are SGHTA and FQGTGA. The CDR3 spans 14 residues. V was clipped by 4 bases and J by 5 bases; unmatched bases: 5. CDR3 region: CASSSGQGRTEAFF. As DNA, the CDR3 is TGTGCCAGCAGCTCTGGACAGGGGAGGACTGAAGCTTTCTTT.